What follows are 30 T cell receptor beta chains derived from one specimen sequenced in a study of T cell responses to AZD1222 COVID-19 vaccine. Here immunoSEQ multiplex PCR was the method, and the copy in TCRdb shows in-frame clones only, minus some. The sample lists about 150,000 clones; roughly nine tenths were seen once. The sequenced sample was peripheral blood, obtained on day 0 of AZD1222 vaccination. Receptors were obtained from an adult in good health.

The CDR3 coding sequence is TGTGCCAGCAGCTTAAAGGGCGGGGGTGGTCGTTCACCCCTCCACTTT. Protein product: CASSLKGGGGRSPLHF. The chain links TRBV7-2 to TRBJ1-6; tentative D call: TRBD1 (5 bases). Trimming took off 2 bases at V and 9 bases at J, with 17 bases between the two ends. This CDR3 has 16 residues. Germline V gene sequence: CDR1 SGHTA, CDR2 FQGNSA.

In this sample, this clone turned up once. The chain employs TRBV3-1 (or the pseudogene TRBV3-2) and TRBJ1-5; 8 bases are a match to TRBD1. This CDR3 spans 17 amino acids. The ends lost 2 bases at V and 3 bases at J; junction bases unmatched: 9. Germline assignment: CDR1 LGHDT and CDR2 YNNKEL (reference sequence). The CDR3 DNA is TGTGCCAGCAGCCAAAGGCCCCAGGGGGCCTACAATCAGCCCCAGCATTTT. It specifies CASSQRPQGAYNQPQHF.

The gene calls are TRBV28 and TRBJ1-1, with D possibly matching TRBD1 (6 bases). The CDR3 consists of 14 residues. V was cut by 2 bases and J by 7 bases, with 14 bases left in between. Germline values: CDR1 MDHEN, CDR2 SYDVKM. The CDR3 sequence is CASSLVGGWIEAFF. The DNA for the CDR3 is TGTGCCAGCAGTTTAGTCGGGGGCTGGATTGAAGCTTTCTTT. Full variable domain (missing parts from reference TRBV28 and TRBJ1-1): DVKVTQSSRYLVKRTGEKVFLECVQDMDHENMFWYRQDPGLGLRLIYFSYDVKMKEKGDIPEGYSVSREKKERFSLILESASTNQTSMYLCASSLVGGWIEAFFGQGTRLTVV.

The chain combines TRBV3-1 (or the pseudogene TRBV3-2) with TRBJ2-1; D is undetermined. The CDR3 has 13 amino acids. The germline V gene encodes CDR1 LGHDT and CDR2 YNNKEL (reference sequence). V was pared by 4 bases and J by 0 bases, with 4 bases between. DNA of the CDR3: TGTGCCAGCAGCCCTTACTCCTACAATGAGCAGTTCTTC. Its protein is CASSPYSYNEQFF.

The chain employs TRBV29-1 and TRBJ1-3, with 8 bases aligning to TRBD1. CDR1 and CDR2 from the germline V gene are SQVTM and ANQGSEA. This CDR3 is built from 13 residues. V shed 6 bases and J 2 bases; nucleotides not matched to a gene: 3. Here the CDR3 DNA reads TGCAGCGTGACAGGGGCTCCTGGAAACACCATATATTTT. Its translation is CSVTGAPGNTIYF.

This chain joins TRBV30 and TRBJ1-1; maybe TRBD1 (6 bases). V lost 5 bases to trimming and J lost 3 bases, with 10 bases between them. Germline loops: CDR1 GTSNPN, CDR2 SVGIG (reference sequence). This CDR3 has 12 residues. The CDR3 region is CAWGGGDTEAFF. In nucleotides, the CDR3 is TGTGCCTGGGGAGGGGGGGACACTGAAGCTTTCTTT.

The chain is built from TRBV27 and TRBJ2-3; D could derive from TRBD1 or TRBD2 (5 bases each). The CDR3 is made up of 14 amino acids. CDR1 and CDR2 from the germline V gene are MNHEY and SMNVEV (reference sequence). V was cut by 5 bases and J by 2 bases, with 11 bases left in between. CDR3 coding DNA: TGTGCCAGCAGTGCCGGGACCCCCACAGATACGCAGTATTTT. Translation gives CASSAGTPTDTQYF.

CDR3 nucleotide sequence: TGTGCCAGCAGCCAAGTTAGGGCCTCAGGGGAGCAGTACTTC. Its translation: CASSQVRASGEQYF. The V and J genes are TRBV3-1 (or the pseudogene TRBV3-2) and TRBJ2-7, with a tentative D call TRBD1 (5 bases). V dropped 1 base and J dropped 7 bases, with 14 bases sitting between them. Germline V gene sequence: CDR1 LGHDT, CDR2 YNNKEL (reference sequence). The CDR3 totals 14 residues.

The chain employs TRBV20-1 and TRBJ2-7, with D unresolved. Germline V gene data show CDR1 as DFQATT and CDR2 as SNEGSKA (reference sequence). V was pared by 2 bases and J by 7 bases, with 9 bases between. The CDR3 extends over 11 amino acids. The CDR3 DNA reads TGCAGTGCTAGATTGGCCGAAGAGCAGTACTTC. Translated: CSARLAEEQYF.

This chain joins TRBV7-2 and TRBJ2-7; the D gene is possibly TRBD1 (6 bases). The germline V gene encodes CDR1 SGHTA and CDR2 FQGNSA. CDR3 length equals 15 residues. Deletions cut 2 bases from V and 6 bases from J, with 17 bases between. This chain's CDR3 is CASSLSGQPLSEQYF. The DNA of the CDR3 is TGTGCCAGCAGCTTAAGTGGACAGCCCCTTTCCGAGCAGTACTTC. Looking up the rest from reference TRBV7-2 and TRBJ2-7 gives the full variable domain: GAGVSQSPSNKVTEKGKDVELRCDPISGHTALYWYRQSLGQGLEFLIYFQGNSAPDKSGLPSDRFSAERTGGSVSTLTIQRTQQEDSAVYLCASSLSGQPLSEQYFGPGTRLTVT.

The rearrangement uses TRBV12-3 or TRBV12-4 and TRBJ1-4; D unclear. This CDR3 region has 13 residues. The germline V and J ends were trimmed by 6 bases and 7 bases, with 12 bases remaining between them. Written as DNA, the CDR3 is TGTGCCAGCAGCGGGCCCCCAGGTGAAAAACTGTTTTTT. It is translated as CASSGPPGEKLFF.

V is TRBV3-1 (or the pseudogene TRBV3-2) and J is TRBJ1-2; D gene uncertain. Germline CDR1 reads LGHDT; CDR2 reads YNNKEL (reference sequence). Between the trimmed V and J ends, which lost 3 bases and 0 bases, there was a span of 14 bases. There are 16 residues in the CDR3. The CDR3 protein is CASSHRLGFSNYGYTF. CDR3 sequence (DNA): TGTGCCAGCAGCCACCGACTGGGCTTCTCTAACTATGGCTACACCTTC.

The CDR3 DNA follows: TGTGCCAGCAGCCAAGACAGGGCTAATGAAAAACTGTTTTTT. This sequence encodes CASSQDRANEKLFF. The chain couples TRBV7-9 to TRBJ1-4, with TRBD1 matching 7 bases. This CDR3 comprises 14 residues. Unmatched junction bases numbered 3, after V lost 5 bases and J lost 3 bases. Germline-derived CDR1 and CDR2 are SEHNR and FQNEAQ (reference sequence).

This clone has only one observation. The chain combines TRBV3-1 (or the pseudogene TRBV3-2) with TRBJ2-3; TRBD2 might be the D (5 bases). CDR1 LGHDT and CDR2 YNNKEL come from the germline V gene (reference sequence). V gave up 4 bases and J gave up 6 bases, with 11 bases separating them. This CDR3 spans 13 amino acids. CDR3 in DNA: TGTGCCAGCAGCCCCCCGGGATTGGATACGCAGTATTTT. This translates into CASSPPGLDTQYF.

The rearrangement uses TRBV4-1 and TRBJ1-2; D call uncertain. Germline CDR1 reads MGHRA; CDR2 reads YSYEKL. The V end lost 0 bases, the J end lost 0 bases, and 11 bases lay between the germline ends. There are 16 residues in the CDR3. The CDR3 protein is CASSQDTELANYGYTF. As DNA, the CDR3 is TGCGCCAGCAGCCAAGATACGGAGTTAGCTAACTATGGCTACACCTTC.

The chain couples TRBV3-1 (or the pseudogene TRBV3-2) to TRBJ1-3, with no clear D. This CDR3 has 13 amino acids. The ends were cut back, 4 bases at V and 0 bases at J, with 4 bases in the middle. Germline CDR1 LGHDT, CDR2 YNNKEL (reference sequence). The CDR3 region has the DNA TGTGCCAGCAGCCCCATCTCTGGAAACACCATATATTTT. Translating gives CASSPISGNTIYF.

The genes are TRBV5-1 and TRBJ2-2; D may be TRBD1 (7 bases). V lost 2 bases, J lost 3 bases, and 17 bases lay in between. Germline CDR1 is SGHRS and CDR2 is YFSETQ. The CDR3 loop spans 17 amino acids. The CDR3 spells CASSFGPEGADTGELFF. For the CDR3, the DNA is TGCGCCAGCAGCTTTGGACCGGAGGGGGCGGACACCGGGGAGCTGTTTTTT.

The gene calls are TRBV6-5 and TRBJ2-3; TRBD2 matches 7 bases. The germline CDR1 and CDR2 sequences are MNHEY and SVGAGI. The length of the CDR3 is 14 residues. V was pared by 2 bases and J by 1 base, with 0 bases of the junction left unmatched. CDR3 DNA sequence: TGTGCCAGCAGTTACGGGGGGGGCACAGATACGCAGTATTTT. It yields the protein CASSYGGGTDTQYF.

CDR3: CASSPRGGNTEAFF. The CDR3 DNA is TGTGCCAGCTCACCCCGGGGGGGGAACACTGAAGCTTTCTTT. The chain combines TRBV18 with TRBJ1-1, with a tentative D call TRBD1 (5 bases). The ends were cut back, 3 bases at V and 1 base at J, with 9 bases in the middle. The CDR3 has 14 residues. The germline V gene has CDR1 KGHSH and CDR2 LQKENI. The complete variable domain, with remaining parts taken from reference TRBV18 and TRBJ1-1, reads NAGVMQNPRHLVRRRGQEARLRCSPMKGHSHVYWYRQLPEEGLKFMVYLQKENIIDESGMPKERFSAEFPKEGPSILRIQQVVRGDSAAYFCASSPRGGNTEAFFGQGTRLTVV.

The chain joins TRBV10-3 to TRBJ2-3; no firm D call. The CDR3 is made up of 12 amino acids. V lost 6 bases and J 2 bases, leaving 6 bases between the germline ends. The germline CDR1 and CDR2 sequences are ENHRY and SYGVKD. In nucleotides, the CDR3 is TGTGCCATCAGGGGAACCACAGATACGCAGTATTTT. Its protein product is CAIRGTTDTQYF.

This clone was seen just once. The chain combines TRBV9 with TRBJ1-2, with 9 bases lining up with TRBD1. The junction had 4 bases not matched to a gene; V was cut back by 0 bases and J by 1 base. CDR1 SGDLS and CDR2 YYNGEE come from the germline V gene. The CDR3 sequence is 16 residues long. The CDR3 sequence is CASSVARTGDNYGYTF. The CDR3 DNA is TGTGCCAGCAGCGTAGCCCGGACAGGGGATAACTATGGCTACACCTTC.

This chain joins TRBV30 and TRBJ1-1, with 7 positions matching TRBD1. Unmatched junction bases numbered 9, after V lost 7 bases and J lost 4 bases. The CDR3 has 13 amino acids. Germline V gives CDR1 GTSNPN, CDR2 SVGIG (reference sequence). Here the CDR3 reads CALDPGGLTEAFF. CDR3 bases: TGTGCCTTGGACCCAGGGGGTCTCACTGAAGCTTTCTTT.

The V call is TRBV6-5, the J call TRBJ2-3; 13 bases agree with TRBD2. CDR3 length: 15 residues. V was clipped by 6 bases and J by 4 bases; unmatched bases: 4. CDR1 and CDR2 from the germline V gene are MNHEY and SVGAGI. The DNA for the CDR3 is TGTGCCAGCAGACTAGCGGGGGGGCTCTCAGATACGCAGTATTTT. Translated: CASRLAGGLSDTQYF.

The rearrangement joins TRBV14 to TRBJ1-3, with a weak D call TRBD1 (5 bases). The CDR3 covers 14 residues. CDR1 and CDR2 from the germline V gene are SGHDN and FVKESK. Deletions cut 1 base from V and 4 bases from J, with 8 bases between. CDR3 bases: TGTGCCAGCAGCCAAGTCGCAGGGGGAAACACCATATATTTT. The encoded protein is CASSQVAGGNTIYF.

The rearrangement uses TRBV25-1 and TRBJ1-4; D is unresolved. This CDR3 contains 13 residues. Germline CDR1 MGHDK, CDR2 SYGVNS. V gave up 8 bases and J gave up 8 bases, with 15 bases separating them. CDR3 protein: CASCRVASEKLFF. The CDR3 coding sequence is TGTGCCAGCTGTAGAGTGGCCTCGGAAAAACTGTTTTTT.

To note about this clone: The same CDR3 can be traced to other DNA sequences in this sample. The CDR3 DNA is TGTGCCAGCAGAGCGGGACAGATTAGCAATCAGCCCCAGCATTTT. This translates into CASRAGQISNQPQHF. V usage is TRBV27 and J usage is TRBJ1-5; TRBD1 matches 7 bases. Germline CDR1 and CDR2: MNHEY and SMNVEV (reference sequence). This CDR3 comprises 15 residues. V trimming: 6 bases; J trimming: 0 bases; junction bases outside the gene matches: 5.

The chain links TRBV28 to TRBJ1-5; tentatively, D is TRBD1 (5 bases). Germline CDR1 MDHEN, CDR2 SYDVKM. V shed 4 bases and J shed 2 bases, with 12 bases lying between them. The CDR3 sequence is 15 residues long. The CDR3 loop is CASSSPDIRNQPQHF. The CDR3 coding sequence is TGTGCCAGCAGTTCCCCGGACATACGCAATCAGCCCCAGCATTTT.

This clone counts as medium-sized. V is TRBV6-4 and J is TRBJ2-1; 13 nucleotides match TRBD2. CDR1 and CDR2 (germline): MRHNA, SNTAGT. V gave up 2 bases and J gave up 6 bases; unmatched junction bases: 1. CDR3 length equals 15 residues. CDR3 bases: TGTGCCAGCAGTGACACTAGCGGGGGGGCCAATGAGCAGTTCTTC. Amino acid sequence: CASSDTSGGANEQFF.

This clone was detected once. This rearrangement joins TRBV12-3 or TRBV12-4 to TRBJ1-1, with D unresolved. Trimming took 2 bases from V and 4 from J, leaving 8 bases between them. CDR3 length equals 13 residues. The CDR3: CASSLRGITEAFF. CDR3 DNA sequence: TGTGCCAGCAGTTTACGGGGTATCACTGAAGCTTTCTTT.

The rearrangement uses TRBV7-6 and TRBJ2-7, with 8 bases fitting TRBD1. The CDR3 covers 15 residues. From germline, CDR1 is SGHVS and CDR2 FNYEAQ. Losses at the gene ends were 1 base for V and 7 bases for J; bases not matched to a gene: 9. The CDR3 loop is CASSLGGQGAGEQYF. CDR3 nucleotides: TGTGCCAGCAGCTTAGGGGGGCAGGGGGCAGGGGAGCAGTACTTC.